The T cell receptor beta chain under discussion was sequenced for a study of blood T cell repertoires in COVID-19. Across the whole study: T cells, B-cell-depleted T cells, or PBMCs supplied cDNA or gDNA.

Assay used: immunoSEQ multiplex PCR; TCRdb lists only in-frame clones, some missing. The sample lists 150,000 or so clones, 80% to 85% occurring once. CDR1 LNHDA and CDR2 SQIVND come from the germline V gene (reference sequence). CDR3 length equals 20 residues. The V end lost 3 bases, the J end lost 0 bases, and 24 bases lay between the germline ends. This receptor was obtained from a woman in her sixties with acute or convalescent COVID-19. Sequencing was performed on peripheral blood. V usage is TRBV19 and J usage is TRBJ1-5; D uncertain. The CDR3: CASSMSSTGSGFYSNQPQHF. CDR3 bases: TGTGCCAGTAGTATGTCTTCTACGGGTAGCGGATTTTATAGCAATCAGCCCCAGCATTTT.